This TCR beta chain was retrieved from a study of blood T cell repertoires in COVID-19. For the study at large: Nucleic acid was either cDNA or gDNA, and it came from T cells, B-cell-depleted T cells, or PBMCs.

Assay used: immunoSEQ multiplex PCR; TCRdb lists only in-frame clones, some missing. The data show 150,000 to 200,000 clones, roughly nine tenths seen once. V was clipped by 4 bases and J by 2 bases, with 13 bases between them. This CDR3 has 16 residues. Germline CDR1 and CDR2: SGHNT and YYREEE (reference sequence). This chain uses TRBV5-4 with TRBJ2-6, with D perhaps TRBD2 (6 bases). Sequencing used peripheral blood. This TCR derives from a woman aged 55-70 years with COVID-19, enrolled during active disease. CDR3 coding DNA: TGTGCCAGCAGCCCCGACGGGGGTGCTGGGGCCAACGTCCTGACTTTC. Protein sequence: CASSPDGGAGANVLTF.